This T cell receptor (beta chain) was recovered during a study of T cells in Graves' hyperthyroidism and ophthalmopathy. The TCR beta CDR3 regions underwent amplification using RNA transcripts as the source. TCR CDR3 underwent first-round RT-PCR with the HTBI primer set. In TCRdb, the multiplex PCR reads were re-called with MiXCR into one record per CDR3 protein. The table has under 550,000 distinct CDR3 sequences, less than 20% seen once; the top ten hold 45% to 50%. Germline V gene sequence: CDR1 GTSNPN, CDR2 SVGIG (reference sequence). The CDR3 is 18 amino acids. Trimming took off 0 bases at V and 0 bases at J, with 18 bases between the two ends.

The chain recombines TRBV30 with TRBJ1-3, with D perhaps TRBD1 (5 bases). The receptor was derived from a man aged 40-55 years with Graves' ophthalmopathy. The sequenced material came from blood. CDR3: CAWSVFGGEAVSGNTIYF. The CDR3, as DNA: TGTGCCTGGAGTGTATTTGGAGGGGAGGCAGTCTCTGGAAACACCATATATTTT.